What follows is one TCR beta chain and its context. Its antigen remains unidentified. Libraries were prepared by immunoSEQ multiplex PCR; TCRdb keeps only in-frame clonotypes and omits some of them. The sample lists about 13,000 clones; 92% were seen once. The entry originates in a study of PD-1 blockade in classical Hodgkin lymphoma. About the research overall: Patients in the cohort were put on intravenous nivolumab, 3 mg/kg every 2 weeks.

Every patient relapsed after autologous stem cell transplantation, and brentuximab vedotin exposure varied. Germline CDR1 reads MNHEY; CDR2 reads SVGAGI. V shed 0 bases and J shed 12 bases, with 21 bases lying between them. The CDR3 is made up of 15 amino acids. The study, taken as a whole, reports: Complete responders' baseline diversity resembled that of newly diagnosed patients.

This chain connects TRBV6-5 to TRBJ2-7; D unclear. The sample was peripheral blood mononuclear cells (PBMCs), taken at baseline. This sequence originates from a human donor with classical Hodgkin lymphoma. CDR3 nucleotides: TGTGCCAGCAGTTACTCTGCCATTGACTCGTCGAGGTGGTACTTC. Amino acid sequence: CASSYSAIDSSRWYF.